Here is one T cell receptor beta chain with its context. There were TCR beta CDR3 regions amplified from RNA transcripts. The HTBI set primed first-round TCR CDR3 RT-PCR. Each CDR3 protein is one row after TCRdb ran MiXCR on the multiplex PCR reads. The sample lists around 250,000 distinct CDR3 sequences; approximately 24% were seen once. Clinical symptoms, serum thyroxine, TRAb, thyroid ultrasound and orbital computed tomography established diagnosis. The sample comes from a study of T cells in Graves' hyperthyroidism and ophthalmopathy. The CDR3 loop spans 14 amino acids. The ends lost 4 bases at V and 3 bases at J; junction bases unmatched: 5. Germline CDR1 SGHRS, CDR2 YFSETQ.

This sequence originates from a woman aged 40 to 50 with Graves' ophthalmopathy. The rearrangement uses TRBV5-1 and TRBJ2-5; TRBD1 matches 8 bases. The material sequenced was blood. The CDR3, as DNA: TGCGCCAGCAGCACCACGACAGGGGAAGAGACCCAGTACTTC. Translating gives CASSTTTGEETQYF.